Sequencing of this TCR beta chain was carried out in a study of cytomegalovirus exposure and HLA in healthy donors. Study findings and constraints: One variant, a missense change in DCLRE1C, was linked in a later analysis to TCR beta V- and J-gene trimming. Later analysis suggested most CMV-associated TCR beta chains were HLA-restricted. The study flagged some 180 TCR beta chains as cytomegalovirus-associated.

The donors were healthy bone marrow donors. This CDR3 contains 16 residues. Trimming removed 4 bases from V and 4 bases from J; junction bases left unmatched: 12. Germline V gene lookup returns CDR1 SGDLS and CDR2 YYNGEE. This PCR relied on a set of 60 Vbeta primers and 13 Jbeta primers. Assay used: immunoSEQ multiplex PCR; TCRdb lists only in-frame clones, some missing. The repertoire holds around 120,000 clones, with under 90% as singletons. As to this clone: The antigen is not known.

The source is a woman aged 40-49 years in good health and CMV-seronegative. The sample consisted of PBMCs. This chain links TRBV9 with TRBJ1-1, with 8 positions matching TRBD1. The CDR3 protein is CASSPVGRQGSTEAFF. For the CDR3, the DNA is TGTGCCAGCAGCCCCGTAGGTAGACAGGGGAGCACTGAAGCTTTCTTT.